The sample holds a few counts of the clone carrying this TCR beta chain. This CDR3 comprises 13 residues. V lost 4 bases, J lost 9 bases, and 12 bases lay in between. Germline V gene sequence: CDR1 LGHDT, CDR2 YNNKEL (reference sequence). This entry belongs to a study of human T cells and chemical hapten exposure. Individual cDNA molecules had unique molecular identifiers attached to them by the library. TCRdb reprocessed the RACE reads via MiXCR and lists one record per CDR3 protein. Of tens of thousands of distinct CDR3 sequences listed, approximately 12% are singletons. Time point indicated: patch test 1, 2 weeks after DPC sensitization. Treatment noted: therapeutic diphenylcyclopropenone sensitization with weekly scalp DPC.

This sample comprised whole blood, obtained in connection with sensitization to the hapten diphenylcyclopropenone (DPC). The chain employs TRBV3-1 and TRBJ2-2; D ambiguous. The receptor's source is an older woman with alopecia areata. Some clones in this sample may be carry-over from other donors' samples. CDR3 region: CASSLSLGRELFF. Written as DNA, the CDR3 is TGTGCCAGCAGCCTAAGTCTAGGAAGGGAGCTGTTTTTT.